This T cell receptor (beta chain) derives from a study of OX40 agonist ivuxolimab in advanced cancers. Study findings and constraints: Both blood CD4+ and CD8+ T cells showed clonal growth by week 6 at 0.1 to 3.0 mg/kg. Expanded clones were, on average, more numerous in CD8+ T cells than in CD4+.

A word on this clone: Its antigen is not identified.

This CDR3 contains 14 residues. V was cut by 5 bases and J by 10 bases, with 15 bases left in between. CDR1 and CDR2 from the germline V gene are SGHAT and FQNNGV. The protocol was immunoSEQ multiplex PCR, while the TCRdb copy is restricted to in-frame clones and leaves out a portion. The sample has about 54,000 clones; more than 80% are singletons. The sample in question was CD4+ or CD8+ T cells sorted from blood, obtained in a trial of the OX40 agonist ivuxolimab. The chain employs TRBV11-2 and TRBJ1-6; TRBD1 might be the D (6 bases). The sequence was collected from an adult with an advanced solid tumor such as melanoma, head and neck, liver or kidney cancer. The DNA of the CDR3 is TGTGCCAGCAGCGCGTGGGCCCAGGGGTCACCCCTCCACTTT. This gives the protein CASSAWAQGSPLHF.